This is a list of T cell receptor beta chains from one sample in a study of T cell changes during pregnancy in multiple sclerosis. Some clones are missing from TCRdb's copy, which holds only in-frame ones; the method was immunoSEQ multiplex PCR. This sample carries approximately 70,000 clones, approximately 90% of them seen once, and the ten largest clones take roughly 1.6%. Here the sequenced sample was peripheral blood, taken after pregnancy. These receptors were taken from a female donor with multiple sclerosis, enrolled in a pregnancy study. Both conserved end residues are part of each CDR3. A D gene is named only where the DNA matches it firmly. Size is omitted from some rows. Given values are once, few, many or a class for expanded clones.

clone_size	j_call	v_call	d_call	cdr3_nt	cdr3_aa
.	TRBJ2-7	TRBV7-9	.	TGTGCCAGCAGCTTTGGCAGGGACTACGAGCAGTACTTC	CASSFGRDYEQYF
.	TRBJ2-3	TRBV5-5	.	TGTGCCAGCAGCTTGGCCACGGAGGGTTATACGCAGTATTTT	CASSLATEGYTQYF
once	TRBJ2-7	TRBV9	TRBD1	TGTGCCAGCAGCGGAGGGACAGGACAAACCTACGAGCAGTACTTC	CASSGGTGQTYEQYF
.	TRBJ2-3	TRBV4-3	TRBD2	TGCGCCAGCAGCCAAGATACGGTAGCGGGAGGCGTGGTGGATACGCAGTATTTT	CASSQDTVAGGVVDTQYF
.	TRBJ2-7	TRBV11-3	.	TGTGCCAGCAGCTTAGGCGCTGGCGAGCAGTACTTC	CASSLGAGEQYF
once	TRBJ1-1	TRBV5-1	TRBD1	TGCGCCAGCAGCCCACAGACAGGGGGGATGACTGAAGCTTTCTTT	CASSPQTGGMTEAFF
.	TRBJ2-1	TRBV6-1	.	TGTGCCAGCAGTCTTCAACAGGGTGGGACCAATGAGCAGTTCTTC	CASSLQQGGTNEQFF
.	TRBJ2-7	TRBV18	TRBD2	TGTGCCAGCTCACGAGCGGGAGGGCCTGGGGAGCAGTACTTC	CASSRAGGPGEQYF
.	TRBJ1-4	TRBV5-4	TRBD1	TGTGCCAGCAGCTTCAGGGGGCGCGATGAAAAACTGTTTTTT	CASSFRGRDEKLFF
.	TRBJ1-2	TRBV19	.	TGTGCCAGCCAGGGCGCGGGAGGCTACACCTTC	CASQGAGGYTF
.	TRBJ2-7	TRBV5-5	.	TGTGCCAGCAGCTTGAACGGCCAGGGGTACTTC	CASSLNGQGYF
.	TRBJ1-3	TRBV6-6	.	TGTGCCAGTTGGACAGTCGCCTCTGGAAACACCATATATTTT	CASWTVASGNTIYF
.	TRBJ1-1	TRBV4-1	TRBD1	TGCGCCAGCAGCCTCCGGACAGGGTCGCTGAACACTGAAGCTTTCTTT	CASSLRTGSLNTEAFF
.	TRBJ1-4	TRBV5-1	.	TGCGCCAGCGCCCCAGGGGATGATGAAAAACTGTTTTTT	CASAPGDDEKLFF
.	TRBJ2-2	TRBV10-3	TRBD1	TGTGCCATCATGGGGACAGGACCCACCGGGGAGCTGTTTTTT	CAIMGTGPTGELFF
.	TRBJ2-5	TRBV29-1	.	TGCAGCGGACTAGAGCAAGAGACCCAGTACTTC	CSGLEQETQYF